Each of the 5 T cell receptor beta chains below was sequenced from the same sample in a study of control samples from healthy donors and cancer patients (TCRdb year 2020). The library was generated by the immunoSEQ multiplex PCR assay. TCRdb limited this immuneACCESS table to in-frame rearrangements with V and J called. A share of clones is missing; checked studies link under half to unresolved V genes, and the rest is unexplained. The sample table holds approximately 44,000 clones, of which 65% to 80% were seen once. Of the sample, over 15% falls within the top ten clones. Input material: formalin-fixed, paraffin-embedded tissue. Receptors originate from a male donor with melanoma.

The chain recombines TRBV30 with TRBJ2-7, with D possibly being TRBD2 (5 bases). The CDR3 loop spans 15 amino acids. The germline CDR1 and CDR2 sequences are GTSNPN and SVGIG (reference sequence). V dropped 0 bases and J dropped 2 bases, with 14 bases sitting between them. DNA for the CDR3: TGTGCCTGGAGTGTAGCGGTAGTCGGCGCCTACGAGCAGTACTTC. Residues: CAWSVAVVGAYEQYF.

This clone was seen only once. The chain is built from TRBV27 and TRBJ2-3; 11 bases match TRBD2. The germline gives CDR1 MNHEY, CDR2 SMNVEV (reference sequence). This CDR3 is built from 16 residues. The J segment lost 4 bases and the V segment lost 5 bases, leaving 8 bases of the junction unmatched. The CDR3 sequence: CASSTGTSGRADTQYF. In nucleotides, the CDR3 is TGTGCCAGCAGTACAGGGACTAGCGGAAGGGCAGATACGCAGTATTTT.

This clone has just one count. The V gene is TRBV18, the J gene TRBJ2-7; TRBD1 agrees at 10 bases. This CDR3 spans 15 amino acids. The germline V gene has CDR1 KGHSH and CDR2 LQKENI. The trim removed 3 bases at V and 6 bases at J, leaving 8 bases unmatched. This chain's CDR3 is CASSPPGTGVGEQYF. The CDR3 DNA follows: TGTGCCAGCTCACCCCCCGGGACAGGGGTGGGCGAGCAGTACTTC. Filled out from reference TRBV18 and TRBJ2-7, the complete variable domain reads NAGVMQNPRHLVRRRGQEARLRCSPMKGHSHVYWYRQLPEEGLKFMVYLQKENIIDESGMPKERFSAEFPKEGPSILRIQQVVRGDSAAYFCASSPPGTGVGEQYFGPGTRLTVT.

The chain joins TRBV4-1 to TRBJ2-1; D remains unclear. Germline assignment: CDR1 MGHRA and CDR2 YSYEKL. This CDR3 comprises 13 residues. The V end was cut by 4 bases, the J end by 5 bases, with 9 bases between. CDR3 in DNA: TGCGCCAGCAGCCTCTCGGGTAACAATGAGCAGTTCTTC. Translated, it gives CASSLSGNNEQFF.

The chain employs TRBV28 and TRBJ1-5; D gene unclear. Germline V gene lookup returns CDR1 MDHEN and CDR2 SYDVKM. The CDR3 extends over 14 amino acids. V lost 5 bases and J 7 bases, leaving 15 bases between the germline ends. The CDR3 protein is CASSTEKARQPQHF. DNA for the CDR3: TGTGCCAGCAGTACAGAGAAGGCCAGACAGCCCCAGCATTTT. Filled out from reference TRBV28 and TRBJ1-5, the complete variable domain reads DVKVTQSSRYLVKRTGEKVFLECVQDMDHENMFWYRQDPGLGLRLIYFSYDVKMKEKGDIPEGYSVSREKKERFSLILESASTNQTSMYLCASSTEKARQPQHFGDGTRLSIL.